Ten or more counts support the clone carrying this T cell receptor beta chain. Profiling relied on immunoSEQ multiplex PCR, and the TCRdb table lists in-frame clones only, not all of them. The sample shows roughly 40,000 clones, none of them appearing just once. Deletions cut 2 bases from V and 4 bases from J, with 12 bases between. The CDR3 consists of 14 residues. Germline V lookup: CDR1 SGHRS, CDR2 YFSETQ. This sample was included in a study of T cells after posttransplantation cyclophosphamide. This TCR derives from a woman aged 45-59 years in good health and a related stem cell transplant donor. The chain couples TRBV5-1 to TRBJ2-5; D possibly corresponds to TRBD1 (5 bases). What was sequenced was PBMCs. The CDR3 loop is CASSLGRELETQYF. The CDR3 DNA is TGCGCCAGCAGCTTAGGCAGGGAACTAGAGACCCAGTACTTC. The variable domain in full, with the rest retrieved from reference TRBV5-1 and TRBJ2-5, is KAGVTQTPRYLIKTRGQQVTLSCSPISGHRSVSWYQQTPGQGLQFLFEYFSETQRNKGNFPGRFSGRQFSNSRSEMNVSTLELGDSALYLCASSLGRELETQYFGPGTRLLVL.